This T cell receptor beta chain is drawn from a study of cytomegalovirus exposure and HLA in healthy donors. Findings of the study overall: In a later analysis, compared with equally common non-associated chains, HLA-associated beta chains were more expanded. A missense DCLRE1C variant was associated with V- and J-gene trimming of TCR beta chains in a later analysis, and an independent cohort replicated the association.

The length of the CDR3 is 14 residues. Trimming removed 6 bases from V and 1 base from J, with 15 bases in between. The germline V gene has CDR1 SQVTM and CDR2 ANQGSEA. The PCR was carried out with 60 Vbeta primers and 13 Jbeta primers. The table came from immunoSEQ multiplex PCR; TCRdb's copy has only in-frame clones and leaves some out. The table lists just over 150,000 clones, 80% of them singletons. A word on this clone: Its antigen is still unknown.

The TCR was taken from a male donor in good health and CMV-seropositive. Material for sequencing was PBMCs. The chain links TRBV29-1 to TRBJ1-1; TRBD1 is a possible D gene (5 bases). The CDR3 protein is CSVDPGEGNTEAFF. The CDR3 nucleotides are TGCAGCGTGGATCCGGGGGAAGGGAACACTGAAGCTTTCTTT.